This T cell receptor beta chain derives from a study of shared clonotypes between healthy human individuals. Regarding the study as a whole: A handful of donors had approximately 4.6% of their naive CD4 clonotypes in common.

In the naive CD8 group, cells lacked CD45RO and were positively selected for CCR7, so terminally differentiated effector memory CD45RA+ cells were left out. A remark on this clone: Antigen unknown.

Sequencing used immunoSEQ multiplex PCR; TCRdb keeps in-frame clones, though not all of them. This table has some 2 million clones, about 95% appearing once. The CDR3 runs 16 residues. Trimming removed 5 bases from V and 3 bases from J, with 19 bases in between. The germline CDR1 and CDR2 sequences are SEHNR and FQNEAQ (reference sequence). The sequence was obtained from a man younger than 35 in good health. The chain couples TRBV7-9 to TRBJ2-5; tentative D call: TRBD1 (6 bases). The sequencing sample was made of naive CD8+ T cells sorted from blood. The CDR3: CASSTHRDIGEETQYF. The CDR3 coding sequence is TGTGCCAGCAGCACCCACCGGGACATCGGCGAAGAGACCCAGTACTTC.